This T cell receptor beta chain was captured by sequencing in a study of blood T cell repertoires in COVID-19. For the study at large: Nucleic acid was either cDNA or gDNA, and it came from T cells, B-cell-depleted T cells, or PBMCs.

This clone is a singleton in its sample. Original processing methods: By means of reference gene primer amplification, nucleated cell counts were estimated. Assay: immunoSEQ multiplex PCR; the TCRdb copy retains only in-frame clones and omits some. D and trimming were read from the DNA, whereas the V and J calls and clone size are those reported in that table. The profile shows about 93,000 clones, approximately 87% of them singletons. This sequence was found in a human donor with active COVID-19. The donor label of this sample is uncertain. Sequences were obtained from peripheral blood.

Here the CDR3 reads CASSEVGTGNTGELFF. The DNA of the CDR3 is TGTGCCAGCAGTGAAGTGGGGACAGGGAACACCGGGGAGCTGTTTTTT. The chain joins TRBV2 to TRBJ2-2, with TRBD1 identical over 8 bases. The trim removed 1 base at V and 1 base at J, leaving 2 bases unmatched. The CDR3 is 16 residues long. CDR1 and CDR2 (germline): SNHLY, FYNNEI. Together with reference TRBV2 and TRBJ2-2, the CDR3 gives the full variable domain: EPEVTQTPSHQVTQMGQEVILRCVPISNHLYFYWYRQILGQKVEFLVSFYNNEISEKSEIFDDQFSVERPDGSNFTLKIRSTKLEDSAMYFCASSEVGTGNTGELFFGEGSRLTVL.